This T cell receptor beta chain appears in the sequencing data of a study of OX40 agonist ivuxolimab in advanced cancers. Whole-study findings and limits: Expanded clones were, on average, more numerous among CD8+ T cells than CD4+. Low normalized T-cell clonal expansion was additionally recorded for some nonresponders.

Regarding this clone: The antigen remains undetermined.

The germline gives CDR1 SEHNR, CDR2 FQNEAQ (reference sequence). This CDR3 has 15 amino acids. Trimming removed 7 bases at V and 0 bases at J, with 15 bases between. Method: immunoSEQ multiplex PCR; TCRdb's copy keeps in-frame clones and lacks some. The sample carries about 12,000 clones, 86% recorded once. The sequence came from an adult with an advanced solid tumor such as melanoma, head and neck, liver or kidney cancer. The V gene is TRBV7-9, the J gene TRBJ1-2, with unresolved D. The sample here was CD4+ or CD8+ T cells sorted from blood, taken in a trial of the OX40 agonist ivuxolimab. CDR3 amino acids: CASTPRRGTNYGYTF. The CDR3, as DNA: TGTGCCAGCACCCCGAGGAGAGGAACTAACTATGGCTACACCTTC.